The clone carrying this TCR beta chain showed up many times. TCRdb used MiXCR to reprocess the 5' RACE reads, holding one entry per CDR3 protein. This sample carries 120,000 to 150,000 distinct CDR3 sequences, 7% to 9% of them seen once, and the ten largest clones take 7.3%. The data derive from a study of CD8 T cells in ankylosing spondylitis. V lost 8 bases and J lost 5, with 10 bases in between. The CDR3 has 11 residues. Germline V lookup: CDR1 DFQATT, CDR2 SNEGSKA (reference sequence). The receptor comes from a male donor with ankylosing spondylitis. What was sequenced was synovial fluid, either unsorted or a sorted T cell fraction (not recorded which). The chain employs TRBV20-1 and TRBJ2-4; TRBD1 is a possible D gene (5 bases). The CDR3 nucleotides are TGCAGTTTCAGGGTTCAAAACATTCAGTACTTC. Protein sequence: CSFRVQNIQYF.